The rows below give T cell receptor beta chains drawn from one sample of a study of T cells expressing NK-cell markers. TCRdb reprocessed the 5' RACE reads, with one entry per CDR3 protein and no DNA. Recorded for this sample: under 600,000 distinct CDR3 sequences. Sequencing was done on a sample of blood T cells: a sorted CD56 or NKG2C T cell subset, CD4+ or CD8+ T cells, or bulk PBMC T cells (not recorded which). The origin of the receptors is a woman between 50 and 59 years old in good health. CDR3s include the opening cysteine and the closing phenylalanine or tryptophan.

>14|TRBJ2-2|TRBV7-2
CASSSLGFPGELFF
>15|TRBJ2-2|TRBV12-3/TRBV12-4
CASSLAALAGGELFF
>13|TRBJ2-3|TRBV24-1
CATSVLDGDTQYF
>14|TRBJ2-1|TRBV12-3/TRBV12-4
CASSVNERDGEQFF
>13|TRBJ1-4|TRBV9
CASSDFQGGELFF
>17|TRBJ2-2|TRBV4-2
CASSQEPGLADAGELFF
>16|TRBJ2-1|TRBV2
CASRLPGGKVYNEQFF
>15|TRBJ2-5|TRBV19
CASSLNGQGGETQYF
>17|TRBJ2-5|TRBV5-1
CASSPILTGTGKETQYF
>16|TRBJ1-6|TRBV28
CASRLPETADNSPLHF
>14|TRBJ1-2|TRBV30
CAWTYRGPIAGYTF
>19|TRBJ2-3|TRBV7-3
CASSLRVRTSGYGTDTQYF
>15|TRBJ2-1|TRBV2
CASRAGTGEYNEQFF
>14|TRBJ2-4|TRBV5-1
CASSTGGSKNIQYF
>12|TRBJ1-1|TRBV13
CASSVEGRRAFF
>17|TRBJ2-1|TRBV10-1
CASSLGKREGIYNEQFF
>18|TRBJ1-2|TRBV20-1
CSASRPQGATTVSYGYTF
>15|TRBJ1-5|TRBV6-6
CASSYIGYSNQPQHF